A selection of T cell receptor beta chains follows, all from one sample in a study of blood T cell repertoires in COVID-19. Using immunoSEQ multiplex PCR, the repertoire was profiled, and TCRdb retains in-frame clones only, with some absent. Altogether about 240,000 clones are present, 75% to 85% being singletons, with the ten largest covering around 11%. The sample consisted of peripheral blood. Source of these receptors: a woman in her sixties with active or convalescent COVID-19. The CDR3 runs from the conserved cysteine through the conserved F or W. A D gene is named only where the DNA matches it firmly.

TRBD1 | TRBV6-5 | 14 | CASSYSRDSYEQYF
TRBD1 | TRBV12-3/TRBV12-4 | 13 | CASRTGVGNTIYF
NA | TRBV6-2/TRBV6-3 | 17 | CASSSSGGSSYNSPLHF
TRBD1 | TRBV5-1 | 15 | CASSFGDSLGNEQFF
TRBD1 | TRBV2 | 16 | CASRPDRGYTYNEQFF
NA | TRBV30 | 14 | CAWSVGGGVRKLFF
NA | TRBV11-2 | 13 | CASRGQVQGELFF
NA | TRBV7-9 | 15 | CASSPRTALGETQYF
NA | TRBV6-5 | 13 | CASSPGVQSPLHF
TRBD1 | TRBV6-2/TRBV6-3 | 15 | CASSYSQGAMYEQYF
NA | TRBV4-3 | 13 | CASSQRSTDTQYF
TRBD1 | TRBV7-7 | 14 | CASSSTGGTGELFF
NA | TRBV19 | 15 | CASSTPRGPDQPQHF
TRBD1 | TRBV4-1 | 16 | CASSQGIGQVNEKLFF
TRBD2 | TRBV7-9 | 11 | CASSRDYPQYF
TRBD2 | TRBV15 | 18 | CATSSDRTLAEKRETQYF
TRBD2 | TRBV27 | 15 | CASSPGTSGGDEQFF
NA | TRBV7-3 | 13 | CASSSQQRGEQFF
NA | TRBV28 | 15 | CASSSSGSSSYGYTF
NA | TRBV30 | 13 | CAWSGRGGTEAFF
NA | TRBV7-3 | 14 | CASSLTPPTGELFF
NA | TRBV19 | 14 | CASSMGDSLYGYTF
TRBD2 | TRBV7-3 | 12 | CASSSTSDEQFF
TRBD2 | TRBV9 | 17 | CANSPRLAGGSYNEQFF
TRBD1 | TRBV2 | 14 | CASSPRGTRDEQYF
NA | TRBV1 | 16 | CTIGTSGGLNTGELFF
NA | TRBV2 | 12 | CASSPQGTVAFF
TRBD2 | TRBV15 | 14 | CATSRGTSLGEQFF
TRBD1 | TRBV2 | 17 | CASSGKRDRGNTGELFF
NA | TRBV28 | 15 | CASSPGPFRDSPLHF
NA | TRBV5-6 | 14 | CATAERTRADTQYF
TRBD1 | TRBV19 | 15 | CASSPQGAGNYGYTF
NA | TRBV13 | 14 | CASSFREDLDGYTF
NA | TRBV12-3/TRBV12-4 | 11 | CASSPGREAFF
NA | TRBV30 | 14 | CAWSVTGPGNTIYF
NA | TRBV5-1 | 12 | CASSFQGYGYTF
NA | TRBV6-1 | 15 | CASSDPGSYNSPLHF
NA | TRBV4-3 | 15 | CASSQTSTGSGGYTF
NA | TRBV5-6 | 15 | CASSLLPTVDSPLHF
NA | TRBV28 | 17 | CASSFAFEDISNYGYTF
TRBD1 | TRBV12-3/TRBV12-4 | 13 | CASSPGQEDGYTF
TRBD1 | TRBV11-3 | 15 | CASSSGTGGSYEQYF
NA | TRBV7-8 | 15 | CASSLRGQTNSPLHF
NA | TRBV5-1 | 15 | CASSLGPASVDTIYF
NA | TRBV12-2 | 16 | CASRSGLAGGSYEQYF
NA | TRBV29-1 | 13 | CSVAGGVGNTIYF
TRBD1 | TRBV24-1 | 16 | CATSDTGTGYYNEQFF
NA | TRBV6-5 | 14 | CASTSAGSQETQYF
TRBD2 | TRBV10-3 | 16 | CAISELPGLAGSTQYF
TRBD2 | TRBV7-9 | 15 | CASSRPTSGVDEQYF
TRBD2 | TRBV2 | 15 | CASRLAGVSYNEQFF
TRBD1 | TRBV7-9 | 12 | CASRDRGPEQFF
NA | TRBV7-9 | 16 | CASSSEQGTNTDTQYF
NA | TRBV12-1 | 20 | CASSFAGLAGVGSSTDTQYF
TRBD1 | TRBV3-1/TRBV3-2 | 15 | CASSPPDRGRETQYF
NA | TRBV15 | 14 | CATSRDRRVETQYF
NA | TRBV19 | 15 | CASSIPGGLENGYTF
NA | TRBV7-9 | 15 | CASSYSGRSNEKLFF
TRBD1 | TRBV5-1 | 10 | CASSLGTGWF
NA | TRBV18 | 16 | CASSLTGTPLGEKLFF